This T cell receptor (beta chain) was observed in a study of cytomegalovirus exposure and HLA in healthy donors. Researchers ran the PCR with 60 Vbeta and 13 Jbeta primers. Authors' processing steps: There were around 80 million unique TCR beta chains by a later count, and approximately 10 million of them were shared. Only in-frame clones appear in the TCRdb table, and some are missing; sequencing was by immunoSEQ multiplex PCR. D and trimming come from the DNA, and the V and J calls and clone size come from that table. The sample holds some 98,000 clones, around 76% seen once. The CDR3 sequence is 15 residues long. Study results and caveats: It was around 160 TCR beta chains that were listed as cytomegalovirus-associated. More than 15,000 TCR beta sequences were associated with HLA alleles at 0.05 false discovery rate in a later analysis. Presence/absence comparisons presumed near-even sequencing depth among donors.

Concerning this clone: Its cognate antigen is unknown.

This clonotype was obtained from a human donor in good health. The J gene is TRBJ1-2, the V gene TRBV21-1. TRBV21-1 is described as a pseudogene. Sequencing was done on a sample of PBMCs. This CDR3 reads CASSKGLSDGYGYTF. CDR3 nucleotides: TGTGCCAGCAGCAAGGGACTATCGGACGGGTATGGCTACACCTTC.